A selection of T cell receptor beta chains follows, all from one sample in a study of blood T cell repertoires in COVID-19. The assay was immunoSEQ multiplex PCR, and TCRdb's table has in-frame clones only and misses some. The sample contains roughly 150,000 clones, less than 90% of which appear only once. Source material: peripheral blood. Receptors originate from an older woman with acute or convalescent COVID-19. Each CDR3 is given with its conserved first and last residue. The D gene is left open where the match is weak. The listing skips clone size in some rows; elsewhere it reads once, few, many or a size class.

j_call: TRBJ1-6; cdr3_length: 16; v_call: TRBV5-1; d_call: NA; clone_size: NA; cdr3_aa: CASSLSNPSYNSPLHF; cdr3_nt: TGCGCCAGCAGCCTCAGTAACCCGTCCTATAATTCACCCCTCCACTTT
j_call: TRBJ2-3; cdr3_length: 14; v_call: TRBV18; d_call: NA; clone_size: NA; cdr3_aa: CASSPEQVPDTQYF; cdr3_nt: TGTGCCAGCTCACCAGAACAGGTCCCAGATACGCAGTATTTT
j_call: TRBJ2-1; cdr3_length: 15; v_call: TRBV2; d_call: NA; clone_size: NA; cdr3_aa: CASSEQASSYNEQFF; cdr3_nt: TGTGCCAGCAGTGAACAGGCCAGCTCCTACAATGAGCAGTTCTTC
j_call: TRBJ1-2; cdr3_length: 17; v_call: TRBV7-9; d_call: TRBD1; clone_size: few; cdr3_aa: CASSLGWDREFNYGYTF; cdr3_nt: TGTGCCAGCAGCTTAGGGTGGGACAGGGAGTTTAACTATGGCTACACCTTC
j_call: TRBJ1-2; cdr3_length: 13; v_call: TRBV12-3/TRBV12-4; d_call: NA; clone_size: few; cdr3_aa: CASSFFSGYGYTF; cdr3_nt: TGTGCCAGCAGTTTTTTCAGTGGTTATGGCTACACCTTC
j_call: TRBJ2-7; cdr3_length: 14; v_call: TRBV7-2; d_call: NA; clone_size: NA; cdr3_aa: CASSLVDFSYEQYF; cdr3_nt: TGTGCCAGCAGCTTAGTGGACTTCTCCTACGAGCAGTACTTC
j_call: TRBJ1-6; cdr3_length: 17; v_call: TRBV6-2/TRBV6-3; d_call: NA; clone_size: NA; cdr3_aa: CASSYSSGAVNNSPLHF; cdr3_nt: TGTGCCAGCAGTTACTCGTCAGGGGCGGTTAATAATTCACCCCTCCACTTT
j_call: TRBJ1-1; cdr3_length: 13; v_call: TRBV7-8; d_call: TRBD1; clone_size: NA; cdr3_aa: CASSWDSYTEAFF; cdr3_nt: TGTGCCAGCAGCTGGGACAGCTACACTGAAGCTTTCTTT
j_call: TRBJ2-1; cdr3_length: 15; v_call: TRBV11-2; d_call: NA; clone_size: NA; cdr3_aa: CASSNRDPLGNEQFF; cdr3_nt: TGTGCCAGCAGCAACAGGGATCCCTTGGGGAATGAGCAGTTCTTC
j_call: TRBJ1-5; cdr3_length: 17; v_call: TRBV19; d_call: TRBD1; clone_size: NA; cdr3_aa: CASSIVFSTGGNQPQHF; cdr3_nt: TGTGCCAGTAGTATAGTCTTTTCCACAGGGGGCAATCAGCCCCAGCATTTT
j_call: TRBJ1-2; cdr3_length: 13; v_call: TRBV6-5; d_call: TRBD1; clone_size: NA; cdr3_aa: CATRDRASYGYTF; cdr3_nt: TGTGCCACTCGGGACAGGGCGTCCTATGGCTACACCTTC
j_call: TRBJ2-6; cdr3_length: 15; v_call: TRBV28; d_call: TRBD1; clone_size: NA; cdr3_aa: CASSLQGAGANVLTF; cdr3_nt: TGTGCCAGCAGTTTACAGGGGGCTGGGGCCAACGTCCTGACTTTC
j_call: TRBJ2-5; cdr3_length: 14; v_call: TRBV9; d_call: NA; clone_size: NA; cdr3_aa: CASSVVASAATQYF; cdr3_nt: TGTGCCAGCAGCGTAGTGGCTAGCGCGGCGACCCAGTACTTC
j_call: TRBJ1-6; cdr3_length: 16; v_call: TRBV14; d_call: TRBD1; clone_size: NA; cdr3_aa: CASSQEVTGRNSPLHF; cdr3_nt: TGTGCCAGCAGCCAAGAAGTGACAGGGAGGAATTCACCCCTCCACTTT
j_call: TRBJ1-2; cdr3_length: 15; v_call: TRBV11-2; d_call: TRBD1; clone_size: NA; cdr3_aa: CASSLVGQGDYGYTF; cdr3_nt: TGTGCCAGCAGCTTAGTGGGCCAGGGGGACTATGGCTACACCTTC
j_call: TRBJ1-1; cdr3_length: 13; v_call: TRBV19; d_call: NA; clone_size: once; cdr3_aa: CASSRLPGSEAFF; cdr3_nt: TGTGCCAGTAGTAGGCTTCCGGGGAGCGAAGCTTTCTTT
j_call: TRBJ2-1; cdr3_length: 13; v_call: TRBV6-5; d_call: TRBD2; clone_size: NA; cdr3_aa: CASRVQAGYEQFF; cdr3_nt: TGTGCCAGCAGGGTGCAAGCGGGGTATGAGCAGTTCTTC
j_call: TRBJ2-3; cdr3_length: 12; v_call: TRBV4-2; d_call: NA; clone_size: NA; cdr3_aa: CASSHVTDTQYF; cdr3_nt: TGTGCCAGCAGCCACGTCACAGATACGCAGTATTTT
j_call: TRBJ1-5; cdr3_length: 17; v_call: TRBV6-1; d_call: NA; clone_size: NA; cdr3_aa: CASSDFSAGTESQPQHF; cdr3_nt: TGTGCCAGCAGTGACTTTTCGGCAGGTACTGAGTCTCAGCCCCAGCATTTT
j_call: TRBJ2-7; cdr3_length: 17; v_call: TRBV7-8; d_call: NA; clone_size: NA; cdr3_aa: CASSREVYVGGAYEQYF; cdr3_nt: TGTGCCAGCAGCCGTGAGGTTTATGTCGGAGGAGCCTACGAGCAGTACTTC
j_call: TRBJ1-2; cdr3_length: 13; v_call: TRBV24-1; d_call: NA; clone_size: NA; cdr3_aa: CATSSRTGYGYTF; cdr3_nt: TGTGCCACCAGTTCGAGGACTGGCTATGGCTACACCTTC
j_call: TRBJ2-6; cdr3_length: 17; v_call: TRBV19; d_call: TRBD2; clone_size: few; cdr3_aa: CASSAQRGAPGANVLTF; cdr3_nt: TGTGCCAGTAGTGCCCAGCGGGGGGCCCCTGGGGCCAACGTCCTGACTTTC
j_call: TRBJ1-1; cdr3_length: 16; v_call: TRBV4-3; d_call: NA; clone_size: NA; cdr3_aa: CASSQNTRVMNTEAFF; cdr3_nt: TGCGCCAGCAGCCAGAATACCAGGGTAATGAACACTGAAGCTTTCTTT
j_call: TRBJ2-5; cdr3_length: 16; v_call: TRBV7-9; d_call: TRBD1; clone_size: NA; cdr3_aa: CASSLGDRGLQETQYF; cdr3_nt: TGTGCCAGCAGCTTAGGGGACAGGGGCTTGCAAGAGACCCAGTACTTC
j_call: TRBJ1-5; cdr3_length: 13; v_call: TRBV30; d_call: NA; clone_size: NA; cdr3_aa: CAWSEFGSQPQHF; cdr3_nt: TGTGCCTGGAGTGAATTTGGGAGTCAGCCCCAGCATTTT
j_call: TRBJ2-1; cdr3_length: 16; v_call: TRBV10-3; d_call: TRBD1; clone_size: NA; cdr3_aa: CAISESDRGSDNEQFF; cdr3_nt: TGTGCCATCAGTGAGTCCGACAGGGGGTCTGACAATGAGCAGTTCTTC
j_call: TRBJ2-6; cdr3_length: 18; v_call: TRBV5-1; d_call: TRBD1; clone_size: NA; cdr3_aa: CASSLLGTGYLGANVLTF; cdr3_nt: TGCGCCAGCAGCTTGCTCGGGACAGGGTATTTGGGAGCCAACGTCCTGACTTTC
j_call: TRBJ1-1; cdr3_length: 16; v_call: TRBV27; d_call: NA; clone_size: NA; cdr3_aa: CASSSVPPPRGTEAFF; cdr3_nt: TGTGCCAGCAGTTCCGTGCCTCCACCTAGGGGCACTGAAGCTTTCTTT
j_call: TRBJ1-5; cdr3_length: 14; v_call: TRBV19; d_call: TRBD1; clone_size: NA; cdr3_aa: CASSRGQSTRPQHF; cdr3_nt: TGTGCCAGTAGTAGGGGACAGTCGACGCGGCCCCAGCATTTT
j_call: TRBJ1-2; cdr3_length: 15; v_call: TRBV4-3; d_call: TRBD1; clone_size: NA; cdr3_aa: CASSREGTGNYGYTF; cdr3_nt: TGCGCCAGCAGCCGTGAGGGGACAGGGAACTATGGCTACACCTTC
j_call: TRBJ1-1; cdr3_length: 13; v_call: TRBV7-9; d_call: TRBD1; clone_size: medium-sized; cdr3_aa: CASSGQGNTEAFF; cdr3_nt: TGTGCCAGCAGTGGACAGGGGAACACTGAAGCTTTCTTT
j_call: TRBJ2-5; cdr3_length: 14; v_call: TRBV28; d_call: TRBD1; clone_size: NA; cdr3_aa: CASSEPGQQETQYF; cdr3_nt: TGTGCCAGCAGTGAGCCGGGACAGCAAGAGACCCAGTACTTC
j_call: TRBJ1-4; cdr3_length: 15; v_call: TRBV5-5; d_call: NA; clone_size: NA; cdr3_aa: CASSQGGAPHEKLFF; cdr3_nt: TGTGCCAGCTCCCAAGGCGGTGCCCCACATGAAAAACTGTTTTTT
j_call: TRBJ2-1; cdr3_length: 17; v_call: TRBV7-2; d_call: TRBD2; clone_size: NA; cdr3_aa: CASSLRGTSGPYNEQFF; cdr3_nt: TGTGCCAGCAGCTTAAGGGGGACTAGCGGGCCCTACAATGAGCAGTTCTTC
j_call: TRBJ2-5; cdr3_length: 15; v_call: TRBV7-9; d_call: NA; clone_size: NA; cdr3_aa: CASSLQGGVQETQYF; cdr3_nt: TGTGCCAGCAGCTTACAGGGCGGCGTCCAAGAGACCCAGTACTTC
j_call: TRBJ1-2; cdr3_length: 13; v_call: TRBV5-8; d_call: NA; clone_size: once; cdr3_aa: CASSLRRVGGYTF; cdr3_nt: TGTGCCAGCAGCTTGCGCAGGGTCGGGGGCTACACCTTC
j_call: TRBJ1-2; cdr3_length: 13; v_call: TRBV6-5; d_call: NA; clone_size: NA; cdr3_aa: CASSRDNSYGYTF; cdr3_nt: TGTGCCAGCAGCCGGGACAACTCCTATGGCTACACCTTC
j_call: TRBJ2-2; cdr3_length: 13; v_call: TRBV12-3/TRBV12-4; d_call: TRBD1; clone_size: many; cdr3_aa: CASKQGGTGELFF; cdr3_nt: TGTGCCAGCAAACAGGGGGGAACCGGGGAGCTGTTTTTT
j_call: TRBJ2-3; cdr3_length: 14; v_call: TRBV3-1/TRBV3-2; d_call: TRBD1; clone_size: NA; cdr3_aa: CASSRDRVWDTQYF; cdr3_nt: TGTGCCAGCAGCCGAGACAGGGTTTGGGATACGCAGTATTTT
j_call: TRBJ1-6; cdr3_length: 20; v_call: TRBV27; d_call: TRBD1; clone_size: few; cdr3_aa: CASSLSSPPGQLFLYSPLHF; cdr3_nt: TGTGCCAGCAGTTTATCGTCCCCTCCGGGACAGCTATTCCTATATTCACCCCTCCACTTT
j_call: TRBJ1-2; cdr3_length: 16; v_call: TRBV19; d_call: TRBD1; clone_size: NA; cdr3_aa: CASGGQGRGSIDGYTF; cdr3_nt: TGTGCCAGTGGGGGACAGGGACGAGGCTCTATTGATGGCTACACCTTC
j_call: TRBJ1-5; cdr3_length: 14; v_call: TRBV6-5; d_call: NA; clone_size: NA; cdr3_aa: CASSYGQINQPQHF; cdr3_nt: TGTGCCAGCAGCTACGGACAGATTAATCAGCCCCAGCATTTT
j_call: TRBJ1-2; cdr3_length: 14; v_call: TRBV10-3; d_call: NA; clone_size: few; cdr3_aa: CAISFRGESYGYTF; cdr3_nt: TGTGCCATCAGTTTCCGGGGGGAAAGCTATGGCTACACCTTC
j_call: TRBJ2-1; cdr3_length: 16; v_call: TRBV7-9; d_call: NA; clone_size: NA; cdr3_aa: CASSLPQATAYNEQFF; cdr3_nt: TGTGCCAGCAGCTTACCCCAGGCAACCGCCTACAATGAGCAGTTCTTC
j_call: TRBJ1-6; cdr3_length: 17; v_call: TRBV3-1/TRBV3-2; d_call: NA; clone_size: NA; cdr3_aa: CASSQPSGVFYNSPLHF; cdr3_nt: TGTGCCAGCAGCCAACCCAGCGGGGTATTTTATAATTCACCCCTCCACTTT
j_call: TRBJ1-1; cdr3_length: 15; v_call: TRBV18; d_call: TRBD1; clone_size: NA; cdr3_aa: CASSPPRTGFTEAFF; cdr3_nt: TGTGCCAGCTCACCACCCCGGACAGGGTTCACTGAAGCTTTCTTT
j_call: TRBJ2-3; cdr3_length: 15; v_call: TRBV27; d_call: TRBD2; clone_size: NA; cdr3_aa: CASSLYLRGVDTQYF; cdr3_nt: TGTGCCAGCAGTTTATATTTGCGGGGGGTCGATACGCAGTATTTT
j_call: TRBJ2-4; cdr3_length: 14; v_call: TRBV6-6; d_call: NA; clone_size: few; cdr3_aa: CASSDGGAKNIQYF; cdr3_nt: TGTGCCAGCAGTGACGGAGGGGCCAAAAACATTCAGTACTTC
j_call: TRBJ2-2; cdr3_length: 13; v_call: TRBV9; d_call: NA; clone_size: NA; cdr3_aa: CASSVQGTGELFF; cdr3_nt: TGTGCCAGCAGCGTCCAGGGCACCGGGGAGCTGTTTTTT
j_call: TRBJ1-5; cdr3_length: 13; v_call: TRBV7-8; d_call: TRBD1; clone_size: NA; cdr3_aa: CASSSGGYQPQHF; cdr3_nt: TGTGCCAGCAGCTCAGGGGGCTATCAGCCCCAGCATTTT
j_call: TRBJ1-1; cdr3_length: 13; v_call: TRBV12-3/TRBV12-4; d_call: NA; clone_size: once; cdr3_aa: CATIVRMNTEAFF; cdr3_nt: TGTGCCACCATAGTAAGAATGAACACTGAAGCTTTCTTT
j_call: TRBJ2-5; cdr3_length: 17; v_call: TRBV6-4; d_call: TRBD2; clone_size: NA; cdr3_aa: CASSDSGLAGLQETQYF; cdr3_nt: TGTGCCAGCAGTGACTCGGGACTAGCGGGGCTCCAAGAGACCCAGTACTTC
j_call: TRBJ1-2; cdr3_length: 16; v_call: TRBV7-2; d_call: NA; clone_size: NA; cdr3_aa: CASSLYGGSYYNGYTF; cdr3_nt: TGTGCCAGCAGCTTATATGGGGGGAGTTATTACAATGGCTACACCTTC
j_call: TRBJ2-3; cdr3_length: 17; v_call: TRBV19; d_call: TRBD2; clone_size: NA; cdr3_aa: CASSMGRAGGVTDTQYF; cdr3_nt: TGTGCCAGTAGTATGGGCCGGGCCGGGGGGGTCACAGATACGCAGTATTTT
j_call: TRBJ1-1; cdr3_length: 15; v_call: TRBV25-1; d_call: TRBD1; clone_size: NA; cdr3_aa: CASSEFPGGAAEAFF; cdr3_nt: TGTGCCAGCAGTGAATTCCCAGGGGGCGCGGCTGAAGCTTTCTTT
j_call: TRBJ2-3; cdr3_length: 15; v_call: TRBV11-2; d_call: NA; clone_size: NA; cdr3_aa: CASSLVTGGPDTQYF; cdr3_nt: TGTGCCAGCAGCTTAGTTACGGGGGGCCCAGATACGCAGTATTTT
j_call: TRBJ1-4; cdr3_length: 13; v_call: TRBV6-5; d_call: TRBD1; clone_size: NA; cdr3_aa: CASSLGQGRKLFF; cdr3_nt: TGTGCCAGCAGTTTGGGACAGGGAAGGAAACTGTTTTTT